This T cell receptor beta chain comes out of a study of T-cell reconstitution after alpha-beta-depleted transplantation in children. The CDR3 totals 14 residues. V was cut by 2 bases and J by 7 bases, with 13 bases left in between. Molecular barcoding with unique molecular identifiers was used for the TCRbeta library. TCRdb re-called the PCR reads through MiXCR, storing one row per CDR3 protein. The table shows approximately 400,000 distinct CDR3 sequences, with 16% occurring only once. Sequenced material: PBMCs, mostly from graft donor cells, taken 360 days after TCRalphabeta/CD19-depleted stem cell transplant. V gene TRBV12-3 or TRBV12-4 combines with J gene TRBJ2-3, with TRBD2 as a possible D gene (5 bases). This sequence originates from a boy younger than two who had a stem cell transplant for Wiskott-Aldrich syndrome, so the T cells may come from the graft donor. Here the CDR3 reads CASSLLVEGNTQYF. The CDR3 nucleotides are TGTGCCAGCAGTTTACTCGTTGAGGGTAATACGCAGTATTTT.